The 26 T cell receptor beta chains reported below all come from one sample, sequenced in a study of blood T cell repertoires in COVID-19. Sequencing was performed with immunoSEQ multiplex PCR; in TCRdb, only in-frame clones are kept and a portion is missing. The repertoire includes approximately 350,000 clones, roughly 90% of them detected once, and around 3% sits in the top ten. Sequencing was done on a sample of peripheral blood. The receptors were sampled from a woman aged 25 to 39 with COVID-19, enrolled during active disease.

This chain uses TRBV28 with TRBJ1-2; D is perhaps TRBD1 (6 bases). The CDR3 is made up of 14 amino acids. Germline V gene sequence: CDR1 MDHEN, CDR2 SYDVKM. V lost 6 bases and J lost 0, with 11 bases in between. CDR3 DNA: TGTGCCAGCAGAGCCGGGACACCTAACTATGGCTACACCTTC. Its protein is CASRAGTPNYGYTF.

The chain uses TRBV10-3 and TRBJ2-5; 9 bases map to TRBD2. The CDR3 has 14 residues. V lost 4 bases and J lost 5; bases outside the gene matches: 5. Germline V gene sequence: CDR1 ENHRY, CDR2 SYGVKD. This CDR3 reads CAISGSGGQETQYF. The CDR3, as DNA: TGTGCCATCAGTGGTAGCGGGGGTCAGGAGACCCAGTACTTC.

This chain uses TRBV6-2 or TRBV6-3 with TRBJ2-7; D ambiguous. The CDR3 consists of 12 residues. Looked up from germline, CDR1 is MNHEY and CDR2 is SVGEGT. The ends were cut back, 4 bases at V and 3 bases at J, with 7 bases in the middle. CDR3 nucleotide sequence: TGTGCCAGCAGTTCAGTGGTCTACGAGCAGTACGTC. Its translation: CASSSVVYEQYV.

This clone turned up a few times. The chain couples TRBV29-1 to TRBJ1-2, with D perhaps TRBD1 (6 bases). There are 13 residues in the CDR3. The germline gives CDR1 SQVTM, CDR2 ANQGSEA. V dropped 4 bases and J dropped 4 bases, with 13 bases sitting between them. In nucleotides, the CDR3 is TGCAGCGTTGGACAGGCTCGGGGCTATGGCTACACCTTC. Translating gives CSVGQARGYGYTF.

This chain joins TRBV4-1 and TRBJ1-1; 8 positions agree with TRBD1. V lost 2 bases, J lost 1 base, and 6 bases stayed unmatched. Germline V gene data show CDR1 as MGHRA and CDR2 as YSYEKL. This CDR3 is built from 16 residues. This chain's CDR3 is CASSQNTGGRNTEAFF. The CDR3, as DNA: TGCGCCAGCAGCCAAAATACAGGGGGGAGGAACACTGAAGCTTTCTTT.

V gene TRBV6-2 or TRBV6-3 combines with J gene TRBJ2-6; D not resolved. This CDR3 is 12 amino acids long. Germline assignment: CDR1 MNHEY and CDR2 SVGEGT. The germline V and J ends were trimmed by 5 bases and 6 bases, with 5 bases remaining between them. The CDR3 sequence: CASSPQANVLTF. The CDR3 region has the DNA TGTGCCAGCAGTCCACAGGCCAACGTCCTGACTTTC.

This clone turned up a few times. The J gene is TRBJ1-2, the V gene TRBV5-8; possible D gene TRBD1, 6 bases. CDR1 is SGHTS, CDR2 YDEGEE, per germline. V lost 4 bases, J lost 4 bases, and 11 bases lay in between. The CDR3 has 13 residues. For the CDR3, the DNA is TGTGCCAGCAGCCCCGGGACACTCTATGGCTACACCTTC. Protein product: CASSPGTLYGYTF.

The J gene is TRBJ1-1, the V gene TRBV11-2; 11 bases align to TRBD1. The germline gives CDR1 SGHAT, CDR2 FQNNGV. This CDR3 has 14 amino acids. V shed 7 bases, J shed 6 bases, and the junction held 7 bases outside the gene matches. CDR3 DNA sequence: TGTGCCAGCAATCTGGGACAGGGGGTGTCTGAAGCTTTCTTT. Translating it yields CASNLGQGVSEAFF.

This chain uses TRBV10-1 with TRBJ2-1; 12 positions agree with TRBD2. Germline loops: CDR1 WNHNN, CDR2 SYGVQD (reference sequence). The CDR3 covers 16 residues. V gave up 3 bases and J gave up 6 bases; unmatched junction bases: 6. CDR3 coding DNA: TGCGCCAGCAGTGACCCTGGACTAGCGGGACGCAATGAGCAGTTCTTC. It yields the protein CASSDPGLAGRNEQFF.

The J gene is TRBJ2-5, the V gene TRBV9, with 9 bases lining up with TRBD2. Germline assignment: CDR1 SGDLS and CDR2 YYNGEE. The ends lost 0 bases at V and 5 bases at J; junction bases unmatched: 5. The CDR3 is made up of 15 amino acids. Here the CDR3 DNA reads TGTGCCAGCAGCGTAGTGGCGGGGGGGCCTGAGACCCAGTACTTC. Amino acid sequence: CASSVVAGGPETQYF.

This clone appeared a single time. The J gene is TRBJ2-2, the V gene TRBV11-2; a weak D match, TRBD1 (6 bases). CDR1 and CDR2 (germline): SGHAT, FQNNGV. CDR3 length: 16 amino acids. Trimming removed 5 bases from V and 1 base from J, with 14 bases in between. The CDR3 DNA is TGTGCCAGCAGCCTTAGTAGGGGACAGAACACCGGGGAGCTGTTTTTT. Translation: CASSLSRGQNTGELFF.

The rearrangement uses TRBV7-8 and TRBJ1-2; 7 nucleotides line up with TRBD1. CDR3 length equals 14 residues. Germline loops: CDR1 SGHVS, CDR2 FQNEAQ. The V segment lost 0 bases and the J segment 7 bases; nucleotides outside the gene matches: 5. The DNA for the CDR3 is TGTGCCAGCAGCTTAGCGGGGGGACAGTCTGGCTACACCTTC. This gives the protein CASSLAGGQSGYTF.

This chain joins TRBV4-3 and TRBJ1-6; a possible D gene is TRBD1 (6 bases). This CDR3 spans 20 amino acids. The germline V gene has CDR1 LGHNA and CDR2 YSLEER. V gave up 2 bases and J gave up 6 bases, with 26 bases separating them. CDR3 bases: TGCGCCAGCAGCCAATTACTTGGGGGAAAACAGGGCCTTTTTAATTCACCCCTCCACTTT. Residues: CASSQLLGGKQGLFNSPLHF.

This chain connects TRBV5-1 to TRBJ2-1; D possibly corresponds to TRBD2 (5 bases). The CDR3 loop spans 16 amino acids. CDR1 is SGHRS and CDR2 is YFSETQ in the germline V gene. With 4 bases removed from V and 0 bases from J, the gap between germline ends came to 14 bases. The DNA for the CDR3 is TGCGCCAGCAGCCCCGAGGGCGGAAGCTCCTACAATGAGCAGTTCTTC. It codes for CASSPEGGSSYNEQFF.

This clone has only a few counts. The J gene is TRBJ2-7, the V gene TRBV2, with TRBD1 matching 7 bases. CDR1 and CDR2 (germline): SNHLY, FYNNEI. The CDR3 has 12 residues. V shed 4 bases and J 6 bases; nucleotides not matched to a gene: 3. The CDR3 coding sequence is TGTGCCAGCAGTGGGACAGGTCCCGAGCAGTACGTC. This sequence encodes CASSGTGPEQYV.

This chain joins TRBV5-5 and TRBJ2-5; 8 positions match TRBD1. Per the germline V gene, CDR1 is SGHKS and CDR2 is YYEKEE (reference sequence). The V and J ends lost 3 bases and 2 bases, in that order; junction bases with no gene match: 6. This CDR3 has 15 amino acids. The CDR3 sequence is CASSSDRVKQETQYF. CDR3 in DNA: TGTGCCAGCAGCTCGGACAGGGTAAAACAAGAGACCCAGTACTTC.

This CDR3 reads CASSFTGGWGTDTQYF. In DNA, the CDR3 is TGTGCCAGCAGCTTCACAGGGGGCTGGGGCACAGATACGCAGTATTTT. V gene TRBV5-4 combines with J gene TRBJ2-3; 9 bases align to TRBD1. The CDR3 runs 16 residues. Germline V gene lookup returns CDR1 SGHNT and CDR2 YYREEE (reference sequence). V gave up 2 bases and J gave up 1 base; unmatched junction bases: 5.

This clone was seen a single time. This chain connects TRBV4-3 to TRBJ1-2; no reliable D call. Germline CDR1 reads LGHNA; CDR2 reads YSLEER. This CDR3 region has 14 residues. The V end was cut by 4 bases, the J end by 5 bases, with 14 bases between. CDR3 in DNA: TGCGCCAGCAGCCCGAGATCATCGGGTTATGGCTACACCTTC. It translates to CASSPRSSGYGYTF.

The chain employs TRBV6-5 and TRBJ1-4; 7 nucleotides line up with TRBD1. The CDR3 is 15 residues long. Germline-derived CDR1 and CDR2 are MNHEY and SVGAGI. Trimming removed 4 bases from V and 3 bases from J; junction bases left unmatched: 5. The CDR3: CASSFDRASNEKLFF. In DNA, the CDR3 is TGTGCCAGCAGTTTTGACAGGGCCTCTAATGAAAAACTGTTTTTT.

The chain carries TRBV3-1 (or the pseudogene TRBV3-2) and TRBJ1-1; D possibly corresponds to TRBD1 (6 bases). Trimming stripped 6 bases from V and 6 bases from J, with 14 bases between. The CDR3 spans 13 residues. The germline CDR1 and CDR2 sequences are LGHDT and YNNKEL (reference sequence). The CDR3 region has the DNA TGTGCCAGCAGTCCTACAGGGACCGCTGAAGCTTTCTTT. Encoded protein: CASSPTGTAEAFF.

With respect to this clone: Other DNA sequences in the sample encode the same CDR3. This chain connects TRBV6-5 to TRBJ1-1; TRBD1 might be the D (5 bases). Per germline, CDR1 MNHEY and CDR2 SVGAGI. V dropped 2 bases and J dropped 0 bases, with 7 bases sitting between them. The CDR3 is 14 amino acids. CDR3 nucleotide sequence: TGTGCCAGCAGTTACGGGGGGGTGAACACTGAAGCTTTCTTT. The encoded protein is CASSYGGVNTEAFF.

J is TRBJ2-5 and V is TRBV20-1; 8 bases match TRBD2. This CDR3 has 20 residues. V lost 3 bases, J lost 4 bases, and 25 bases stayed unmatched. The germline gives CDR1 DFQATT, CDR2 SNEGSKA (reference sequence). CDR3 in DNA: TGCAGTGCTAGTCCACCGGGATGGGAGGTAGCGGGGACGGGACGAGAGACCCAGTACTTC. It translates to CSASPPGWEVAGTGRETQYF.

The chain combines TRBV11-3 with TRBJ2-7; 10 nucleotides align to TRBD2. This CDR3 contains 16 residues. Germline V gene lookup returns CDR1 SGHNT and CDR2 YENEEA. V shed 1 base, J shed 5 bases, and the junction held 8 bases outside the gene matches. The CDR3 here is CASSLGLGLAGDEQYV. CDR3 nucleotide sequence: TGTGCCAGCAGCTTAGGGCTGGGGCTAGCGGGAGACGAGCAGTACGTC.

Here the CDR3 DNA reads TGTGCCAGCAGCCACGGGGGGGTAAGAAATCAGCCCCAGCATTTT. Its protein is CASSHGGVRNQPQHF. The chain has TRBV6-2 or TRBV6-3 and TRBJ1-5; D is possibly TRBD1 (5 bases). CDR3 length: 15 amino acids. Per the germline V gene, CDR1 is MNHEY and CDR2 is SVGEGT. Trimming cost V 6 bases and J 4 bases, with 16 bases left between them.

In this sample, this clone turned up once. The V gene is TRBV19, the J gene TRBJ2-7; 9 bases are a match to TRBD1. The trim removed 8 bases at V and 0 bases at J, leaving 11 bases unmatched. Germline CDR1 LNHDA, CDR2 SQIVND (reference sequence). The CDR3 has 16 amino acids. CDR3 loop: CASVDRGHSNSYEQYV. The CDR3 DNA reads as TGTGCCAGTGTGGACAGGGGACATTCTAACTCCTACGAGCAGTACGTC.

This chain joins TRBV5-1 and TRBJ2-2, with D possibly TRBD1 on 6 matching bases. CDR3 length: 16 amino acids. Trimming pared 4 bases from V and 3 bases from J, leaving 16 bases between. From germline, CDR1 is SGHRS and CDR2 YFSETQ. The CDR3 sequence: CASSRRDTDYTGELFF. The CDR3 nucleotides read TGCGCCAGCAGCCGTAGGGACACGGATTACACCGGGGAGCTGTTTTTT. Full variable domain (missing parts from reference TRBV5-1 and TRBJ2-2): KAGVTQTPRYLIKTRGQQVTLSCSPISGHRSVSWYQQTPGQGLQFLFEYFSETQRNKGNFPGRFSGRQFSNSRSEMNVSTLELGDSALYLCASSRRDTDYTGELFFGEGSRLTVL.